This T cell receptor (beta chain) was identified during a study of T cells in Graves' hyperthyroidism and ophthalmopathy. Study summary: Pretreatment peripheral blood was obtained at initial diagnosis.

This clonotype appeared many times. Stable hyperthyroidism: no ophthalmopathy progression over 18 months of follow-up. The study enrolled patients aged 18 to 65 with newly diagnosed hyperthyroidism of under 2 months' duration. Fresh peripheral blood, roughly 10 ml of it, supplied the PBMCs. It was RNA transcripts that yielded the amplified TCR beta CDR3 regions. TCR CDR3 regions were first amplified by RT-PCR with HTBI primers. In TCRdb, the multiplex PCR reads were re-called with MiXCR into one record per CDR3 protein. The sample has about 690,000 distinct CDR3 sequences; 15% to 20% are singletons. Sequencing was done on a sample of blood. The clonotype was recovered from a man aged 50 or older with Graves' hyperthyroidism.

The CDR3, as DNA: TGTGCCAGCAGCGTAGCGGGACTAGCTTCCGAGCAGTACTTC. This codes for CASSVAGLASEQYF. The rearrangement links TRBV9 to TRBJ2-7; the match to TRBD2 covers 9 bases. Germline CDR1 SGDLS, CDR2 YYNGEE. The CDR3 loop spans 14 amino acids. J lost 6 bases, V lost 0 bases, and 4 bases had no gene match.